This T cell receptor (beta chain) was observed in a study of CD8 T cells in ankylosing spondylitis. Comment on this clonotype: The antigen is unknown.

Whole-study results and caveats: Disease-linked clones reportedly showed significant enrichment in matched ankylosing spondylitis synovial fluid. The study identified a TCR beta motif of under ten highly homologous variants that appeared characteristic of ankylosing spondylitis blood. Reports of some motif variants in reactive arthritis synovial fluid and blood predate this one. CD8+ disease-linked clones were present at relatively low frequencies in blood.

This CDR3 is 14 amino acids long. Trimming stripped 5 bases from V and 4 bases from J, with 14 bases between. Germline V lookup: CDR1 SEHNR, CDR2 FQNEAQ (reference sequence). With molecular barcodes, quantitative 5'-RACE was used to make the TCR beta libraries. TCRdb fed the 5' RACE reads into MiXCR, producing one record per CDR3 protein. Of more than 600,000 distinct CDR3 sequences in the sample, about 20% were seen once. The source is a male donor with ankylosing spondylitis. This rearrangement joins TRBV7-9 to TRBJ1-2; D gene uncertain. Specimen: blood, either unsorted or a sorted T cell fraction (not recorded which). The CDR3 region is CASSQKGGGYGYTF. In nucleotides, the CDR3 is TGTGCCAGCAGCCAGAAAGGTGGTGGCTATGGCTACACCTTC. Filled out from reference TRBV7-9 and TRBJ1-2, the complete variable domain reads DTGVSQNPRHKITKRGQNVTFRCDPISEHNRLYWYRQTLGQGPEFLTYFQNEAQLEKSRLLSDRFSAERPKGSFSTLEIQRTEQGDSAMYLCASSQKGGGYGYTFGSGTRLTVV.